This T cell receptor (beta chain) was sequenced during a study of blood T cell repertoires in COVID-19. Study as a whole: COVID-19 samples from acute and convalescent phases originated in the United States, Italy and Spain. T cells, B-cell-depleted T cells, or PBMCs supplied cDNA or gDNA.

Study processing details: By means of reference gene primer amplification, nucleated cell counts were estimated. Here immunoSEQ multiplex PCR was the method, and the copy in TCRdb shows in-frame clones only, minus some. V, J and clone size derive from that table, while D and trimming were established from the DNA sequence. The sample records some 160,000 clones, 88% being singletons. CDR1 is LGHNT, CDR2 FRNRAP, per germline. The CDR3 spans 14 residues. V dropped 1 base and J dropped 2 bases, with 9 bases sitting between them. This sequence joins TRBV12-5 and TRBJ2-7; possibly TRBD2 for D (5 bases). Sequenced sample: peripheral blood. This clonotype was sampled from a man aged 45-65 years who had recovered from COVID-19. CDR3 sequence reads: CASGLADGAYEQYF. The CDR3 DNA reads TGTGCTAGTGGTTTGGCGGACGGGGCCTACGAGCAGTACTTC.